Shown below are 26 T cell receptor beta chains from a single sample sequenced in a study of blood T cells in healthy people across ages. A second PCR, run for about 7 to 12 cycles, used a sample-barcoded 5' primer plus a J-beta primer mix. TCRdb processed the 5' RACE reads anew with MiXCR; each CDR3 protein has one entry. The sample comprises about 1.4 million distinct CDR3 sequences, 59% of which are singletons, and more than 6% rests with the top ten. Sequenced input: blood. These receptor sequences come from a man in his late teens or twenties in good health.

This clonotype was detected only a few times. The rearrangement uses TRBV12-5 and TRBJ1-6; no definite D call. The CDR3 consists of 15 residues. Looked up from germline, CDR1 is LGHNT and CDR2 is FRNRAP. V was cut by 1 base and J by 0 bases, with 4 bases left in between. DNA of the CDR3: TGTGCTAGTGGTTTGGCAAGCTCCTATAATTCACCCCTCCACTTT. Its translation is CASGLASSYNSPLHF.

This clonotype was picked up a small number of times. The CDR3 region is CASSFGGFNQPQHF. CDR3 DNA sequence: TGTGCCAGCAGCTTTGGAGGATTCAATCAGCCCCAGCATTTT. The chain combines TRBV5-6 with TRBJ1-5; D is unclear. This CDR3 has 14 residues. Trimming pared 2 bases from V and 3 bases from J, leaving 9 bases between. Germline-derived CDR1 and CDR2 are SGHDT and YYEEEE.

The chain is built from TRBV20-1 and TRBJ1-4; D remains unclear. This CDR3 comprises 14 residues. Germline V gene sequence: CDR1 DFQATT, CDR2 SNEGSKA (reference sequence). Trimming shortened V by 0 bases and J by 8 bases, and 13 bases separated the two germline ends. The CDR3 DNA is TGCAGTGCTAGAGATCGGCCTGTTCAGGAAAAACTGTTTTTT. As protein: CSARDRPVQEKLFF.

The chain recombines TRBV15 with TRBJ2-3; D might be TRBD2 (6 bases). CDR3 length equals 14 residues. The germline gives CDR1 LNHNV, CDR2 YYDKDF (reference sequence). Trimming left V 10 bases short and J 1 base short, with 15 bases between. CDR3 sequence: CANLQQRGTDTQYF. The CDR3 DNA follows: TGTGCCAACCTCCAGCAGCGGGGCACAGATACGCAGTATTTT.

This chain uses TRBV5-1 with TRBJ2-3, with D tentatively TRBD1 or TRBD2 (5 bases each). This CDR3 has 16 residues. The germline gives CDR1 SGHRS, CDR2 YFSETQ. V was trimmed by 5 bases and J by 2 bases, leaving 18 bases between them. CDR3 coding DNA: TGCGCCAGCAGATTTTCTATGGGACGCCCCACAGATACGCAGTATTTT. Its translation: CASRFSMGRPTDTQYF.

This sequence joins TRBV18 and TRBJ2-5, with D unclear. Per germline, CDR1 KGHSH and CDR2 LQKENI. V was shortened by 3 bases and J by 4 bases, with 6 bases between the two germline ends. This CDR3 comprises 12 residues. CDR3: CASSPRRETQYF. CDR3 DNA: TGTGCCAGCTCACCTAGACGAGAGACCCAGTACTTC.

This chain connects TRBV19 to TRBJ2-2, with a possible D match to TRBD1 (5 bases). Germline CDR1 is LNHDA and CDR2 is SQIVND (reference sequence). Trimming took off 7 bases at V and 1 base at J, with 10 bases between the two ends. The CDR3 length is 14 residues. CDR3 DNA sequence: TGTGCCAGTACAATAAGGGGGAACACCGGGGAGCTGTTTTTT. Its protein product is CASTIRGNTGELFF.

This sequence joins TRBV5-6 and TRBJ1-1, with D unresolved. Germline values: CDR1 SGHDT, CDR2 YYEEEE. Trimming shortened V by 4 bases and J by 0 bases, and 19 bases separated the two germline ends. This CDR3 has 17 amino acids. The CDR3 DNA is TGTGCCAGCAGCACCCCGGGATGGAGCCAAATGAACACTGAAGCTTTCTTT. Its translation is CASSTPGWSQMNTEAFF.

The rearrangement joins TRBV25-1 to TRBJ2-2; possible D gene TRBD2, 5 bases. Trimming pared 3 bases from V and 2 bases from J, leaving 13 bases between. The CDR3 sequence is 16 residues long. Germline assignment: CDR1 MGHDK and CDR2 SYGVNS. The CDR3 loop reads CASSDRGLPNTGELFF. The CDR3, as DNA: TGTGCCAGCAGTGACCGCGGACTTCCCAACACCGGGGAGCTGTTTTTT.

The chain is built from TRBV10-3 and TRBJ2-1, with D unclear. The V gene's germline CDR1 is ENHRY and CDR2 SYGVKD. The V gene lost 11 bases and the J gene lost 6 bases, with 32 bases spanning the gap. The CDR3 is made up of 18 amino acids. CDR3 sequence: CASTASPYTHFDPNEQFF. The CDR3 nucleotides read TGTGCCTCGACGGCTTCCCCCTATACTCACTTTGATCCCAATGAGCAGTTCTTC.

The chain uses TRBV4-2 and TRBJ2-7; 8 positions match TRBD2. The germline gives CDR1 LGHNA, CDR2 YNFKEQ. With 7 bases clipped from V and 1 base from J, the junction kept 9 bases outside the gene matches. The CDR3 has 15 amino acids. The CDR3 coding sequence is TGTGCCAGCACGAGGGGTAGCGGGGAATCCTACGAGCAGTACTTC. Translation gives CASTRGSGESYEQYF.

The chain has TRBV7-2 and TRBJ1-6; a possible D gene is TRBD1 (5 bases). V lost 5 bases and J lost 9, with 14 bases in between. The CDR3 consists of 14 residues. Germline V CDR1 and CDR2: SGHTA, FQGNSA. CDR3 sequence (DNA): TGTGCCAGCAGCCCCCGGGCCAGGGTTTCACCCCTCCACTTT. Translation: CASSPRARVSPLHF.

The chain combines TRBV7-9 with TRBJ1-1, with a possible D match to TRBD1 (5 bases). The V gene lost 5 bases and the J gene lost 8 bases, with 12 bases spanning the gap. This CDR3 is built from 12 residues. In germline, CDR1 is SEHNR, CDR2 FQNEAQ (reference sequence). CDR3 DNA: TGTGCCAGCAGCCCCCGTAGGACAGAAGCTTTCTTT. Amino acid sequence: CASSPRRTEAFF.

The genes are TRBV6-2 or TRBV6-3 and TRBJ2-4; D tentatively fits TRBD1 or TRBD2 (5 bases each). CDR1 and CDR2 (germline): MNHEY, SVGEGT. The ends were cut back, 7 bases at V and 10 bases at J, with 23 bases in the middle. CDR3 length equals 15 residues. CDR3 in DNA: TGTGCCAGCACCCGAGGTAGTGAGGGGTCGGTAATTCAGTACTTC. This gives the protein CASTRGSEGSVIQYF.

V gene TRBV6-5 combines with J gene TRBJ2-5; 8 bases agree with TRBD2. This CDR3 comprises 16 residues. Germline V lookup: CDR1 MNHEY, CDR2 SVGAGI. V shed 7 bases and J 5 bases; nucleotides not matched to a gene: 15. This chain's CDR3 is CASTLSGRLASETQYF. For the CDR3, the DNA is TGTGCCAGCACCCTATCGGGAAGACTAGCGAGTGAGACCCAGTACTTC.

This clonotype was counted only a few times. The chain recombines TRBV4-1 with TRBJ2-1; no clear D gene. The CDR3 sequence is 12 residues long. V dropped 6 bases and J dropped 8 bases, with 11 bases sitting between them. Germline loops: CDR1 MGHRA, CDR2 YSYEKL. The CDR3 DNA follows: TGCGCCAGCAGGGGCTCTAAGGATGAGCAGTTCTTC. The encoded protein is CASRGSKDEQFF.

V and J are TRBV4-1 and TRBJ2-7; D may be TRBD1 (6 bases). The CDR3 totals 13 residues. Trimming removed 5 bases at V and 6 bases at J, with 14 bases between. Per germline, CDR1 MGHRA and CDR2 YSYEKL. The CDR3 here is CASSWALGGEQYF. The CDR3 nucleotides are TGCGCCAGCAGCTGGGCTTTAGGGGGCGAGCAGTACTTC.

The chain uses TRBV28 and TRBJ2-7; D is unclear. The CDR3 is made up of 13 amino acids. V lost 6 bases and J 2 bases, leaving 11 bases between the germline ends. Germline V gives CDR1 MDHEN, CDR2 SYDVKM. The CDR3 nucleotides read TGTGCCAGCAGCCCTGCCGAGGCCTACGAGCAGTACTTC. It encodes CASSPAEAYEQYF.

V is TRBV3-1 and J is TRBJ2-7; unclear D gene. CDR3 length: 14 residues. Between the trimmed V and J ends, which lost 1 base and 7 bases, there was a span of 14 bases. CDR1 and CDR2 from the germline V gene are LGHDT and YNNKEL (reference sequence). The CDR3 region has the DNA TGTGCCAGCAGCCAAGTGGCTAGTCTGGGTGAGCAGTACTTC. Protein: CASSQVASLGEQYF.

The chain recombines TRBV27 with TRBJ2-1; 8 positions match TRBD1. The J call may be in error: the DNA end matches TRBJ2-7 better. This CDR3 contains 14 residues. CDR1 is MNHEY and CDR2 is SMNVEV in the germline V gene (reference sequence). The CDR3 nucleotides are TGTGCCAGCAGTCCAGGGGGCTTGTACAATGAGCAGTACTTC. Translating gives CASSPGGLYNEQYF.

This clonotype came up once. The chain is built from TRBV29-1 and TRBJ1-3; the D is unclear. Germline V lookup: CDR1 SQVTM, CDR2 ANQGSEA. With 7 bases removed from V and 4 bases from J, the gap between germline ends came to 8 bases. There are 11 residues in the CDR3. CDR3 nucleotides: TGCAGCGGGACGGTAGGAAACACCATATATTTT. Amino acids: CSGTVGNTIYF.

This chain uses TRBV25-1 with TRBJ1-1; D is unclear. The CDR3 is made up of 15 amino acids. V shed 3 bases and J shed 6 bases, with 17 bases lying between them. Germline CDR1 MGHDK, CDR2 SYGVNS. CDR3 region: CASSEAAPSDPEAFF. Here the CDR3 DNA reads TGTGCCAGCAGTGAGGCGGCCCCATCAGACCCTGAAGCTTTCTTT.

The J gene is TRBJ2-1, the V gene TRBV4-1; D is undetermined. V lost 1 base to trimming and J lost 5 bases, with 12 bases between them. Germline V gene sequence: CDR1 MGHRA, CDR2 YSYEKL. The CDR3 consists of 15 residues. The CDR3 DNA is TGCGCCAGCAGCCAAGGCCACGGTGGGGACAATGAGCAGTTCTTC. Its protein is CASSQGHGGDNEQFF.

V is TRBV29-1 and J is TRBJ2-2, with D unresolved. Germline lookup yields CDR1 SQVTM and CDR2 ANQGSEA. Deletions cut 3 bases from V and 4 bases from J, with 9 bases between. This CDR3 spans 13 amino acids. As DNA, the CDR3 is TGCAGCGTTGACCCTACCTCCACCGGGGAGCTGTTTTTT. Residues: CSVDPTSTGELFF.

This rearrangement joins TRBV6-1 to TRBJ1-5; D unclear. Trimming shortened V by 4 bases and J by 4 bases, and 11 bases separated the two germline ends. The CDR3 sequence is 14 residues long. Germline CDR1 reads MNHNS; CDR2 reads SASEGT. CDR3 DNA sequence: TGTGCCAGCAGTGCCGTCCTCAAAAATCAGCCCCAGCATTTT. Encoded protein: CASSAVLKNQPQHF.

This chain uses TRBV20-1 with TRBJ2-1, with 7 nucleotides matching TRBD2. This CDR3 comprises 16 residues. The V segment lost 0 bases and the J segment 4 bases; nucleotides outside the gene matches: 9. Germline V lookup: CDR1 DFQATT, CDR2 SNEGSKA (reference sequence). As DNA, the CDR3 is TGCAGTGCTAGAGATTTGGGTGCGGGGGAATACAATGAGCAGTTCTTC. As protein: CSARDLGAGEYNEQFF.